What follows are 17 T cell receptor beta chains derived from one specimen sequenced in a study of CD8 T cells in ankylosing spondylitis (dated by TCRdb to 2016 to 2017). Library preparation employed 5' RACE. Sequenced using an Illumina HiSeq 2500. In-frame beta chains were kept once TCRdb had trimmed the public reads at Q25 with fastp and called clones with MiXCR. Rows merge per CDR3 protein into single entries with the most common DNA and genes. This sample gives some 130,000 distinct CDR3 sequences in total; 8% to 9% of them show up just once. The ten largest account for under 7.5% of the sample. Specimen: synovial fluid, either unsorted or a sorted T cell fraction (not recorded which). The receptors were sampled from a male donor with ankylosing spondylitis.

In this sample, this clonotype turned up many times. The rearrangement links TRBV10-3 to TRBJ1-2, with D possibly matching TRBD1 (5 bases). The CDR3 consists of 13 residues. The V end was cut by 3 bases, the J end by 5 bases, with 10 bases between. Germline lookup yields CDR1 ENHRY and CDR2 SYGVKD. In nucleotides, the CDR3 is TGTGCCATCAGTGACCTGGGACTTTATGGCTACACCTTC. Translation: CAISDLGLYGYTF.

Here the CDR3 DNA reads TGCGCCAGCAGCTTGACAAGGCCCCAAGAGACCCAGTACTTC. Translated, it gives CASSLTRPQETQYF. The J gene is TRBJ2-5, the V gene TRBV5-1; unclear D gene. CDR1 and CDR2 from the germline V gene are SGHRS and YFSETQ. The CDR3 extends over 14 amino acids. With 1 base removed from V and 1 base from J, the gap between germline ends came to 8 bases.

The sample holds a few counts of this clonotype. The J gene is TRBJ2-3, the V gene TRBV19; D not resolved. V was clipped by 5 bases and J by 5 bases, with 14 bases between them. The germline CDR1 and CDR2 sequences are LNHDA and SQIVND (reference sequence). The length of the CDR3 is 14 residues. The DNA of the CDR3 is TGTGCCAGTAGTTGGATCGAGAGAGGAGATACGCAGTATTTT. Its protein product is CASSWIERGDTQYF.

This clonotype appeared a few times. CDR3 amino acids: CASSRISLVAYEQYF. CDR3 in DNA: TGTGCCAGCAGCCGTATCTCACTAGTGGCCTACGAGCAGTACTTC. The chain employs TRBV5-5 and TRBJ2-7, with a tentative D call TRBD2 (5 bases). Germline CDR1 and CDR2: SGHKS and YYEKEE (reference sequence). Trimming cost V 4 bases and J 2 bases, with 16 bases left between them. The CDR3 extends over 15 amino acids. The full variable domain, in which reference TRBV5-5 and TRBJ2-7 provide the parts outside the CDR3, is DAGVTQSPTHLIKTRGQQVTLRCSPISGHKSVSWYQQVLGQGPQFIFQYYEKEERGRGNFPDRFSARQFPNYSSELNVNALLLGDSALYLCASSRISLVAYEQYFGPGTRLTVT.

This clonotype is medium-sized (0.01 to 0.1%) by share. The chain joins TRBV6-2 or TRBV6-3 to TRBJ2-2; D unresolved. V was cut by 3 bases and J by 5 bases, with 7 bases left in between. The CDR3 extends over 13 amino acids. Germline V gene lookup returns CDR1 MNHEY and CDR2 SVGEGT. CDR3 region: CASSYALTGELFF. The CDR3 region has the DNA TGTGCCAGCAGTTATGCTCTAACCGGGGAGCTGTTTTTT.

CDR3 amino acids: CSATRNNEQFF. The CDR3 DNA reads TGCAGTGCTACCCGAAACAATGAGCAGTTCTTC. This sequence joins TRBV20-1 and TRBJ2-1; no firm D call. Germline V gives CDR1 DFQATT, CDR2 SNEGSKA (reference sequence). V lost 4 bases, J lost 5 bases, and 6 bases lay in between. The CDR3 totals 11 residues.

This clonotype has only a few counts. The chain is built from TRBV20-1 and TRBJ1-1, with D tentatively TRBD1 (5 bases). Trimming cost V 3 bases and J 5 bases, with 19 bases left between them. CDR3 length: 15 amino acids. The germline V gene has CDR1 DFQATT and CDR2 SNEGSKA (reference sequence). For the CDR3, the DNA is TGCAGTGCTAGTCCCCCCGGGGGGGGGACGACTGAAGCTTTCTTT. Encoded protein: CSASPPGGGTTEAFF.

This clonotype was counted ten times or more. The V gene is TRBV5-1, the J gene TRBJ2-2; tentatively, D is TRBD1 (5 bases). Germline V gene lookup returns CDR1 SGHRS and CDR2 YFSETQ. The V end was cut by 4 bases, the J end by 0 bases, with 10 bases between. The CDR3 is made up of 15 amino acids. The CDR3 here is CASSPGHTNTGELFF. CDR3 DNA sequence: TGCGCCAGCAGCCCCGGACACACGAACACCGGGGAGCTGTTTTTT.

This clonotype has a count of ten or more. As DNA, the CDR3 is TGTGCCAGCAGTTTGGGACAGGGAGGCGAGCAGTACTTC. Protein: CASSLGQGGEQYF. The chain employs TRBV12-3 or TRBV12-4 and TRBJ2-7; TRBD1 matches 9 bases. This CDR3 comprises 13 residues. V dropped 3 bases and J dropped 6; count of bases not matched to a gene: 3.

In the case of this clonotype: A read error may explain this, as a much larger clone is one base away. The CDR3 DNA follows: TGTGCCACCAGCCAAGATCCGGGCGGTGCCTCTGGGGCCAACGTCCTGACTTTC. Protein sequence: CATSQDPGGASGANVLTF. The rearrangement uses TRBV3-1 and TRBJ2-6; D gene ambiguous. The CDR3 is made up of 18 amino acids. The V gene's germline CDR1 is LGHDT and CDR2 YNNKEL (reference sequence). Variable domain in full (rest from reference TRBV3-1 and TRBJ2-6): DTAVSQTPKYLVTQMGNDKSIKCEQNLGHDTMYWYKQDSKKFLKIMFSYNNKELIINETVPNRFSPKSPDKAHLNLHINSLELGDSAVYFCATSQDPGGASGANVLTFGAGSRLTVL.

A few counts support this clonotype. This rearrangement joins TRBV21-1 to TRBJ1-1; no DNA check was done on the table's D call, TRBD1. TRBV21-1 has pseudogene status. The CDR3 has 15 amino acids. The CDR3: CASSKATRGNTEAFF. DNA of the CDR3: TGTGCCAGCAGCAAAGCGACCAGGGGAAACACTGAAGCTTTCTTT.

The sample holds many counts of this clonotype. The rearrangement uses TRBV5-1 and TRBJ2-1; 11 bases line up with TRBD1. CDR1 is SGHRS and CDR2 is YFSETQ in the germline V gene. V gave up 6 bases and J gave up 10 bases; unmatched junction bases: 9. The CDR3 consists of 14 residues. Here the CDR3 DNA reads TGCGCCAGCACAAGGACAGGGGGCAGCCGGGAGCAGTTCTTC. It specifies CASTRTGGSREQFF.

This clonotype appeared many times. The CDR3 here is CASSLVTGWDTGELFF. In nucleotides, the CDR3 is TGTGCCAGCAGCTTAGTGACGGGTTGGGACACCGGGGAGCTGTTTTTT. J is TRBJ2-2 and V is TRBV7-2; D call uncertain. Deletions cut 1 base from V and 3 bases from J, with 12 bases between. CDR1 and CDR2 from the germline V gene are SGHTA and FQGNSA. This CDR3 spans 16 amino acids.

The rearrangement uses TRBV6-7 and TRBJ2-7; D perhaps matches TRBD1 (6 bases). TRBV6-7 has ORF status, its function being uncertain. CDR3 size: 15 residues. Trimming removed 5 bases at V and 0 bases at J, with 14 bases between. The CDR3 coding sequence is TGTGCCAGCAGTAGGGACAAATCAAGCTCCTACGAGCAGTACTTC. Its translation is CASSRDKSSSYEQYF.

A few counts support this clonotype. The chain links TRBV11-2 to TRBJ2-7; D is possibly TRBD1 (6 bases). Germline assignment: CDR1 SGHAT and CDR2 FQNNGV. The CDR3 is 14 amino acids. V was trimmed by 6 bases and J by 5 bases, leaving 17 bases between them. CDR3 in DNA: TGTGCCAGCAGTTGGACAGTCCTCTTAGACGAGCAGTACTTC. Its protein is CASSWTVLLDEQYF.

This clonotype was detected only a few times. The J gene is TRBJ2-1, the V gene TRBV6-5; possible D gene TRBD2, 6 bases. CDR1 and CDR2 (germline): MNHEY, SVGAGI. The V and J ends lost 2 bases and 3 bases respectively, with 11 bases between them. CDR3 length: 15 amino acids. CDR3 in DNA: TGTGCCAGCAGTTACGAAGGGACTGGCTACAATGAGCAGTTCTTC. It translates to CASSYEGTGYNEQFF.

This clonotype was detected only a few times. The chain couples TRBV27 to TRBJ2-7, with TRBD1 as a possible D gene (5 bases). The CDR3 totals 14 residues. V lost 0 bases and J 3 bases, leaving 9 bases between the germline ends. Germline V gene lookup returns CDR1 MNHEY and CDR2 SMNVEV (reference sequence). The CDR3 region has the DNA TGTGCCAGCAGTTTATCTGCAGGGTACTACGAGCAGTACTTC. Its translation is CASSLSAGYYEQYF.